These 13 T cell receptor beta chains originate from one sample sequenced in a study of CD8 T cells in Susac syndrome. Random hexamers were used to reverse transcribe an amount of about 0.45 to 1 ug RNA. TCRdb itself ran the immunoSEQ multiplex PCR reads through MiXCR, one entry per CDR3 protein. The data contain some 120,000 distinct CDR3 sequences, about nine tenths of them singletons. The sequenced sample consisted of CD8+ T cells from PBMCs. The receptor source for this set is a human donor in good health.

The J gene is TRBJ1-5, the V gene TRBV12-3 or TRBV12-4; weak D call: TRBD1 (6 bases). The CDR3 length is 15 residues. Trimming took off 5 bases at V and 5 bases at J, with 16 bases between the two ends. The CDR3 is CASSPSTGLHQPQHF. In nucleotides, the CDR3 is TGTGCCAGCAGTCCCTCGACAGGACTGCATCAGCCCCAGCATTTT.

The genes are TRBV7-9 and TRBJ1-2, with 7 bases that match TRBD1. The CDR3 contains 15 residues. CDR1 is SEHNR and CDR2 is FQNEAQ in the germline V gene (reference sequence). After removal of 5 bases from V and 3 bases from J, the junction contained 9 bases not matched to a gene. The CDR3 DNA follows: TGTGCCAGCAGCCAAGGACAGGAGCCCTACTATGGCTACACCTTC. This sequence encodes CASSQGQEPYYGYTF. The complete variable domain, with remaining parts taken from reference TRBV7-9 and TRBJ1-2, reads DTGVSQNPRHKITKRGQNVTFRCDPISEHNRLYWYRQTLGQGPEFLTYFQNEAQLEKSRLLSDRFSAERPKGSFSTLEIQRTEQGDSAMYLCASSQGQEPYYGYTFGSGTRLTVV.

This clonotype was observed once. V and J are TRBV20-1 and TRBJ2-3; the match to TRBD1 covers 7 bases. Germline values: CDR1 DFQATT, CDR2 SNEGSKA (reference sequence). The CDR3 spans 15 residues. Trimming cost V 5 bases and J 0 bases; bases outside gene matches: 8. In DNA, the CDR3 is TGCAGTGCTTTGACGCCAGGGGGAAGCACAGATACGCAGTATTTT. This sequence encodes CSALTPGGSTDTQYF.

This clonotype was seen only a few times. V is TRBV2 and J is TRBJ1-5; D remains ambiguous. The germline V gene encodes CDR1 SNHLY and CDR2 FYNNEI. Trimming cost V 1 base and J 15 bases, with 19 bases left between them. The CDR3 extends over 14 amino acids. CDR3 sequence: CASSEVAVSRRWHF. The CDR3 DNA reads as TGTGCCAGCAGTGAAGTAGCAGTGAGCCGGCGATGGCATTTT.

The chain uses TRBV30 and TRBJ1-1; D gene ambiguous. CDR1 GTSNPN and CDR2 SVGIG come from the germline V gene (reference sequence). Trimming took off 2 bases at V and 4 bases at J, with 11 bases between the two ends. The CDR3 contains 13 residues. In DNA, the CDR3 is TGTGCCTGGAGTAGGTCAGGAGCCACTGAAGCTTTCTTT. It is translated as CAWSRSGATEAFF.

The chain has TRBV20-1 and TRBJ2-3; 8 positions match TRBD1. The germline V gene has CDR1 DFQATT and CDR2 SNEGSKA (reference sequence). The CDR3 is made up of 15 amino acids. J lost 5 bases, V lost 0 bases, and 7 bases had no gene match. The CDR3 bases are TGCAGTGCTAGAGATAGGGCAGGGGGCTTAGATACGCAGTATTTT. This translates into CSARDRAGGLDTQYF.

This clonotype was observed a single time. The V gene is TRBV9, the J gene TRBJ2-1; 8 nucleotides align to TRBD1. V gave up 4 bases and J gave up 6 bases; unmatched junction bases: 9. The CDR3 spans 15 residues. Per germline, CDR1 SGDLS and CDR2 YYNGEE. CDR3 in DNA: TGTGCCAGCAGCTTTCGGACAGGGTCGGGCAATGAGCAGTTCTTC. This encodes CASSFRTGSGNEQFF.

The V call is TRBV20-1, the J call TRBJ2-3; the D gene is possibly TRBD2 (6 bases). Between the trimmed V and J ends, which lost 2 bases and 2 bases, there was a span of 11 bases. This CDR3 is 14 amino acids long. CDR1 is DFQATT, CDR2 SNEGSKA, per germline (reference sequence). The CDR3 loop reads CSARTEGLTDTQYF. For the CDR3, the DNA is TGCAGTGCTAGAACGGAGGGCCTCACAGATACGCAGTATTTT.

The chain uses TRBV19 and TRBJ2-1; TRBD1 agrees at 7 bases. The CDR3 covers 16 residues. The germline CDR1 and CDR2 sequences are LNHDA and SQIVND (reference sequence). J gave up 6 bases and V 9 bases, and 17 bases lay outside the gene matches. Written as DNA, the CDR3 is TGTGCCAGCATGTTTGAGGGGGCTAGAGATTCCAATGAGCAGTTCTTC. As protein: CASMFEGARDSNEQFF. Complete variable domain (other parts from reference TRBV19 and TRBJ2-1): DGGITQSPKYLFRKEGQNVTLSCEQNLNHDAMYWYRQDPGQGLRLIYYSQIVNDFQKGDIAEGYSVSREKKESFPLTVTSAQKNPTAFYLCASMFEGARDSNEQFFGPGTRLTVL.

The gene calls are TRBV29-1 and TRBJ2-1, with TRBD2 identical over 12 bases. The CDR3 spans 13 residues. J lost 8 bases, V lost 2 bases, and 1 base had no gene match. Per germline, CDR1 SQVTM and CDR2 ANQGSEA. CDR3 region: CSVELAGGYEQFF. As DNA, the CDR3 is TGCAGCGTTGAACTAGCGGGAGGGTATGAGCAGTTCTTC.

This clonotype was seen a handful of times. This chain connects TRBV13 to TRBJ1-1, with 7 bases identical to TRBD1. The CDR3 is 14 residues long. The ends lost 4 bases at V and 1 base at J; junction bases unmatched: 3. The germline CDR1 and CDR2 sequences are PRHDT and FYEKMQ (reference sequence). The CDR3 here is CASSSGGGNTEAFF. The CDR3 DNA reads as TGTGCCAGCAGCTCAGGGGGGGGGAACACTGAAGCTTTCTTT.

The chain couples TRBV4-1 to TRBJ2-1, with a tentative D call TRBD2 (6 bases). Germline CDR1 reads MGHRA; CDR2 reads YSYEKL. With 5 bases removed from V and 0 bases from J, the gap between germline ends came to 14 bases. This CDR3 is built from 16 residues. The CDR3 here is CASSSRGASSYNEQFF. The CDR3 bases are TGCGCCAGCAGCTCTCGCGGGGCGAGCTCCTACAATGAGCAGTTCTTC.

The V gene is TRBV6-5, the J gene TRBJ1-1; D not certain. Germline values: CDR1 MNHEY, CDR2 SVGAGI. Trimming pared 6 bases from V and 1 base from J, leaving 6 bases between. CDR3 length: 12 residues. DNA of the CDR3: TGTGCCAGCAGGGCTCAGAACACTGAAGCTTTCTTT. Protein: CASRAQNTEAFF.